Below are 25 T cell receptor beta chains sequenced from a single sample in a study of control samples from healthy donors and cancer patients. The assay was immunoSEQ multiplex PCR, and TCRdb's table has in-frame clones only and misses some. Of 70,000 to 80,000 clones detected, 85% to 90% appear once; the ten largest clones hold 1.9%. The sample consisted of PBMCs. The receptors come from a woman aged 60-70 years with head and neck cancer.

The rearrangement uses TRBV5-5 and TRBJ2-5; D possibly corresponds to TRBD2 (6 bases). Germline assignment: CDR1 SGHKS and CDR2 YYEKEE (reference sequence). V was trimmed by 2 bases and J by 2 bases, leaving 10 bases between them. The length of the CDR3 is 14 residues. The CDR3 DNA reads as TGTGCCAGCAGCTTTTCGACTAGTCAAGAGACCCAGTACTTC. This translates into CASSFSTSQETQYF.

The chain has TRBV7-9 and TRBJ2-5; D is perhaps TRBD2 (5 bases). The CDR3 is 13 residues long. Looked up from germline, CDR1 is SEHNR and CDR2 is FQNEAQ (reference sequence). V gave up 8 bases and J gave up 5 bases, with 15 bases separating them. The chain's CDR3 is CASGLRARETQYF. The CDR3 DNA follows: TGTGCCAGCGGACTTAGGGCCCGCGAGACCCAGTACTTC.

This clone was seen only once. The V and J genes are TRBV5-5 and TRBJ2-3; D ambiguous. Trimming pared 0 bases from V and 1 base from J, leaving 9 bases between. Germline lookup yields CDR1 SGHKS and CDR2 YYEKEE (reference sequence). The CDR3 loop spans 15 amino acids. CDR3: CASSLAGHRTDTQYF. CDR3 in DNA: TGTGCCAGCAGCTTGGCCGGGCACCGCACAGATACGCAGTATTTT.

V usage is TRBV9 and J usage is TRBJ2-3; D is perhaps TRBD1 (6 bases). Trimming took 3 bases from V and 3 from J, leaving 11 bases between them. The CDR3 loop spans 14 amino acids. CDR1 and CDR2 (germline): SGDLS, YYNGEE. CDR3 amino acids: CASSEQRGTDTQYF. CDR3 DNA: TGTGCCAGCAGCGAGCAAAGGGGGACAGATACGCAGTATTTT. The full variable domain, completed using reference TRBV9 and TRBJ2-3, is DSGVTQTPKHLITATGQRVTLRCSPRSGDLSVYWYQQSLDQGLQFLIQYYNGEERAKGNILERFSAQQFPDLHSELNLSSLELGDSALYFCASSEQRGTDTQYFGPGTRLTVL.

This clone was seen only once. The chain employs TRBV7-6 and TRBJ2-3; the match to TRBD1 covers 9 bases. The CDR3 is 16 amino acids. The V gene end was trimmed by 3 bases and the J gene end by 3 bases; junction bases not matched to a gene: 7. From germline, CDR1 is SGHVS and CDR2 FNYEAQ. The CDR3 protein is CASSLDRGRQTDTQYF. Here the CDR3 DNA reads TGTGCCAGCAGCTTGGACAGGGGTCGGCAAACAGATACGCAGTATTTT. Using reference TRBV7-6 and TRBJ2-3 for the parts outside the CDR3, the full variable domain is GAGVSQSPRYKVTKRGQDVALRCDPISGHVSLYWYRQALGQGPEFLTYFNYEAQQDKSGLPNDRFSAERPEGSISTLTIQRTEQRDSAMYRCASSLDRGRQTDTQYFGPGTRLTVL.

This rearrangement joins TRBV6-6 to TRBJ2-3; 7 nucleotides agree with TRBD1. CDR3 size: 15 residues. Germline V gene data show CDR1 as MNHNY and CDR2 as SVGAGI (reference sequence). V was pared by 4 bases and J by 4 bases, with 8 bases of the junction left unmatched. This CDR3 reads CASSSQGVIADTQYF. DNA of the CDR3: TGTGCCAGCAGTTCTCAGGGGGTAATCGCAGATACGCAGTATTTT.

The rearrangement uses TRBV30 and TRBJ2-7; TRBD2 might be the D (5 bases). Looked up from germline, CDR1 is GTSNPN and CDR2 is SVGIG (reference sequence). V was trimmed by 3 bases and J by 0 bases, leaving 18 bases between them. This CDR3 contains 16 residues. The CDR3 region is CAWSWAGKKSSYEQYF. CDR3 bases: TGTGCCTGGAGCTGGGCGGGCAAGAAGAGCTCCTACGAGCAGTACTTC.

The chain has TRBV27 and TRBJ1-1; a weak D match, TRBD1 (5 bases). Germline values: CDR1 MNHEY, CDR2 SMNVEV (reference sequence). Trimming cost V 8 bases and J 4 bases, with 8 bases left between them. The CDR3 spans 11 residues. CDR3 residues: CASGRGTEAFF. The CDR3, as DNA: TGTGCCAGCGGTAGGGGCACTGAAGCTTTCTTT.

The chain links TRBV5-1 to TRBJ1-1; D is ambiguous. CDR1 SGHRS and CDR2 YFSETQ come from the germline V gene. V lost 0 bases, J lost 1 base, and 13 bases lay in between. The CDR3 extends over 16 amino acids. The CDR3 loop reads CASSLDGQPPNTEAFF. In DNA form, the CDR3 reads TGCGCCAGCAGCTTGGATGGTCAGCCTCCGAACACTGAAGCTTTCTTT. The full variable domain, its missing parts supplied by reference TRBV5-1 and TRBJ1-1, is KAGVTQTPRYLIKTRGQQVTLSCSPISGHRSVSWYQQTPGQGLQFLFEYFSETQRNKGNFPGRFSGRQFSNSRSEMNVSTLELGDSALYLCASSLDGQPPNTEAFFGQGTRLTVV.

V and J are TRBV6-5 and TRBJ2-3; D tentatively fits TRBD1 or TRBD2 (5 bases each). The CDR3 consists of 14 residues. Germline CDR1 and CDR2: MNHEY and SVGAGI. The V and J ends lost 8 bases and 2 bases respectively, with 14 bases between them. CDR3 bases: TGTGCCAGCTCCCCCCGGGACCCCACAGATACGCAGTATTTT. Its protein product is CASSPRDPTDTQYF.

The chain has TRBV4-1 and TRBJ1-3; no firm D call. CDR1 and CDR2 from the germline V gene are MGHRA and YSYEKL. This CDR3 is 16 amino acids long. The V end lost 0 bases, the J end lost 0 bases, and 9 bases lay between the germline ends. The CDR3 spells CASSQDLAGSGNTIYF. CDR3 coding DNA: TGCGCCAGCAGCCAAGATCTGGCAGGCTCTGGAAACACCATATATTTT.

V and J are TRBV2 and TRBJ2-7; either TRBD1 or TRBD2 may fit D (5 bases each). The CDR3 sequence is 14 residues long. Germline values: CDR1 SNHLY, CDR2 FYNNEI. V was pared by 6 bases and J by 5 bases, with 17 bases between. DNA of the CDR3: TGTGCCAGCAGCGGAACCGGGACCTACGACGAGCAGTACTTC. Translating it yields CASSGTGTYDEQYF.

V usage is TRBV30 and J usage is TRBJ2-2; D is perhaps TRBD1 (6 bases). Deletions cut 4 bases from V and 4 bases from J, with 19 bases between. CDR1 and CDR2 (germline): GTSNPN, SVGIG (reference sequence). The length of the CDR3 is 16 residues. This CDR3 is CAWTDPGHRPTGELFF. DNA for the CDR3: TGTGCCTGGACGGACCCGGGACACCGGCCCACCGGGGAGCTGTTTTTT.

The count of this clone is one. The genes are TRBV5-4 and TRBJ2-6; no reliable D call. V lost 1 base, J lost 0 bases, and 8 bases lay in between. This CDR3 contains 16 residues. CDR1 SGHNT and CDR2 YYREEE come from the germline V gene (reference sequence). CDR3 bases: TGTGCCAGCAGCTTGCAATCCATCTCTGGGGCCAACGTCCTGACTTTC. Amino acids: CASSLQSISGANVLTF.

The gene calls are TRBV7-9 and TRBJ1-4; TRBD1 matches at 10 bases. The germline CDR1 and CDR2 sequences are SEHNR and FQNEAQ (reference sequence). The CDR3 covers 15 residues. J was trimmed by 7 bases and V by 5 bases; bases with no gene match: 7. The CDR3 DNA is TGTGCCAGCAGCCCGGGACAGGGGATTTTTGAAAAACTGTTTTTT. Residues: CASSPGQGIFEKLFF.

The V and J genes are TRBV11-2 and TRBJ1-2; D unresolved. This CDR3 contains 12 residues. Trimming stripped 5 bases from V and 4 bases from J, with 8 bases between. The germline V gene has CDR1 SGHAT and CDR2 FQNNGV. The CDR3 DNA reads TGTGCCAGCAGCCGAACACCCTATGGCTACACCTTC. Its translation: CASSRTPYGYTF.

This clone has more than one count but fewer than ten. The CDR3 loop reads CSARGNNEQFF. The CDR3 nucleotides are TGCAGTGCTCGCGGGAACAATGAGCAGTTCTTC. This chain joins TRBV20-1 and TRBJ2-1; perhaps TRBD2 as D (6 bases). V lost 5 bases and J lost 5, with 7 bases in between. Looked up from germline, CDR1 is DFQATT and CDR2 is SNEGSKA (reference sequence). The length of the CDR3 is 11 residues.

In its sample, this clone was seen once. The chain carries TRBV28 and TRBJ2-5; tentatively, D is TRBD2 (6 bases). The CDR3 consists of 12 residues. CDR1 is MDHEN and CDR2 is SYDVKM in the germline V gene. Trimming took 6 bases from V and 7 from J, leaving 12 bases between them. The CDR3 sequence: CASSRDFGTQYF. CDR3 DNA: TGTGCCAGCAGCAGGGACTTTGGGACCCAGTACTTC.

The chain joins TRBV19 to TRBJ1-3, with D perhaps TRBD1 (6 bases). This CDR3 spans 13 amino acids. Trimming took 4 bases from V and 8 from J, leaving 12 bases between them. Germline loops: CDR1 LNHDA, CDR2 SQIVND (reference sequence). The DNA for the CDR3 is TGTGCCAGTAGTACGGGCGGGGGGCACACCATATATTTT. Translation: CASSTGGGHTIYF.

Points on this clone: The sample carries other DNA sequences with the same CDR3. V is TRBV19 and J is TRBJ2-2; 7 bases map to TRBD2. With 5 bases clipped from V and 6 bases from J, the junction kept 9 bases outside the gene matches. This CDR3 is built from 15 residues. CDR1 LNHDA and CDR2 SQIVND come from the germline V gene (reference sequence). The CDR3 spells CASSFGGRASGELFF. CDR3 sequence (DNA): TGTGCCAGTAGTTTCGGTGGGAGGGCCTCCGGGGAGCTGTTTTTT.

The chain employs TRBV7-8 and TRBJ1-2, with D possibly TRBD1 on 6 matching bases. CDR3 size: 14 residues. The germline V and J ends were trimmed by 2 bases and 4 bases, with 11 bases remaining between them. CDR1 and CDR2 (germline): SGHVS, FQNEAQ. The DNA of the CDR3 is TGTGCCAGCAGCTTACGGGACACGGTCTATGGCTACACCTTC. This translates into CASSLRDTVYGYTF.

This clone was counted between two and nine times. The J gene is TRBJ1-2, the V gene TRBV2; tentative D call: TRBD1 (5 bases). Germline values: CDR1 SNHLY, CDR2 FYNNEI. V lost 7 bases, J lost 6 bases, and 9 bases lay in between. This CDR3 region has 11 residues. DNA for the CDR3: TGTGCCAGCAACGACAGAGATGGCTACACCTTC. This translates into CASNDRDGYTF.

This sequence joins TRBV5-6 and TRBJ2-7, with 12 bases fitting TRBD2. CDR1 SGHDT and CDR2 YYEEEE come from the germline V gene. The CDR3 is 15 amino acids. With V trimmed by 0 bases and J by 7 bases, 5 bases remained unmatched. For the CDR3, the DNA is TGTGCCAGCAGCTTGGGACTAGCGGGAGCGAGAGAGCAGTACTTC. Protein sequence: CASSLGLAGAREQYF. Full variable domain (outside the CDR3, taken from reference TRBV5-6 and TRBJ2-7): DAGVTQSPTHLIKTRGQQVTLRCSPKSGHDTVSWYQQALGQGPQFIFQYYEEEERQRGNFPDRFSGHQFPNYSSELNVNALLLGDSALYLCASSLGLAGAREQYFGPGTRLTVT.

The rearrangement links TRBV3-1 (or the pseudogene TRBV3-2) to TRBJ1-5; D not certain. V was shortened by 1 base and J by 6 bases, with 7 bases between the two germline ends. The CDR3 is made up of 13 amino acids. Germline CDR1 reads LGHDT; CDR2 reads YNNKEL (reference sequence). Written as DNA, the CDR3 is TGTGCCAGCAGCCAAGCTAGTTCTCAGCCCCAGCATTTT. Translating it yields CASSQASSQPQHF.

This clone has only one observation. The gene calls are TRBV5-4 and TRBJ2-7, with 8 bases matching TRBD2. With V trimmed by 1 base and J by 5 bases, 5 bases remained unmatched. This CDR3 has 14 amino acids. The germline gives CDR1 SGHNT, CDR2 YYREEE (reference sequence). The CDR3 loop is CASSLQREIHEQYF. The CDR3 nucleotides read TGTGCCAGCAGCTTGCAGCGGGAGATCCACGAGCAGTACTTC.